Listed below are T cell receptor beta chains from one sample, sequenced in a study of CXCR3-negative and CXCR3-positive naive CD8 T cells. TCRdb re-called the 5' RACE reads, yielding one record per CDR3 amino acid sequence without DNA. Recorded for this sample: around 81,000 distinct CDR3 sequences. Sequenced: naive CXCR3- CD8+ T cells from blood. Receptor source: a human donor in good health. Some clones in this sample may be carry-over from other donors' samples. Each CDR3 is given with its conserved first and last residue. Fields, in order: J gene, V gene, CDR3 protein.

TRBJ2-7 TRBV2 CASSEVRMNSYEQYF
TRBJ2-5 TRBV9 CASSRQGIGGETQYF
TRBJ2-1 TRBV5-1 CASSLTSGRYNEQFF
TRBJ2-7 TRBV6-1 CASKILAGRAPYEQYF
TRBJ2-2 TRBV29-1 CSGVSNLMLFF
TRBJ2-7 TRBV2 CASSEAEARYEQYF
TRBJ2-4 TRBV5-1 CASSLGGGPKNIQYF
TRBJ2-5 TRBV7-9 CASSLSAGGTQETQYF
TRBJ2-2 TRBV5-1 CASSSLAGEAGELFF
TRBJ2-1 TRBV27 CASKEGGSSYNEQFF
TRBJ2-3 TRBV29-1 CSVEGWTGGVDTQYF
TRBJ1-2 TRBV25-1 CASSEDSSYGYTF
TRBJ2-7 TRBV7-8 CASSGGQGPYEQYF
TRBJ1-1 TRBV5-1 CASSFGQGTEAFF
TRBJ2-1 TRBV5-5 CASSRPLMTSGETVNEQFF
TRBJ1-2 TRBV4-2 CASSQDLEGYYGYTF
TRBJ1-1 TRBV29-1 CSVEEQGNTEAFF
TRBJ2-7 TRBV5-1 CASSLDRPTAYEQYF
TRBJ1-6 TRBV7-6 CASSLAGDGNSPLHF
TRBJ2-1 TRBV2 CASSESRFDPTYNEQFF
TRBJ2-6 TRBV29-1 CSAPNGAGANVLTF
TRBJ1-4 TRBV11-2 CASSLDAPGLGEKLFF
TRBJ2-1 TRBV12-3/TRBV12-4 CASSLPLGDEQFF
TRBJ2-7 TRBV29-1 CSVEANGPYEQYF
TRBJ2-1 TRBV12-3/TRBV12-4 CASSLDRPSYNEQFF
TRBJ2-1 TRBV7-9 CASSLMTTKDNEQFF
TRBJ2-7 TRBV15 CATSMGRDSTYEQYF
TRBJ2-3 TRBV2 CASSVASGGRTTSTDTQYF
TRBJ2-1 TRBV6-4 CASSASPTSSDEQFF
TRBJ2-3 TRBV29-1 CSVPGADTQYF
TRBJ1-1 TRBV5-1 CASSRGGEADTEAFF
TRBJ2-2 TRBV18 CASSPGQINTGELFF
TRBJ1-1 TRBV27 CASSLGQGVTEAFF
TRBJ2-2 TRBV10-1 CASSDVGQGRTGDLFF
TRBJ2-7 TRBV7-9 CASSSSTAYEQYF
TRBJ2-7 TRBV9 CASSVADNDPRYF
TRBJ1-5 TRBV15 CATSGNRYSNQPQHF
TRBJ2-7 TRBV4-2 CASSHQNELAEKDEAYEQYF
TRBJ2-7 TRBV23-1 CASRLRGDSSYEQYF
TRBJ1-1 TRBV29-1 CSVVKGLDTEAFF
TRBJ2-7 TRBV5-1 CASSPRPSGQGIYEQYF
TRBJ1-2 TRBV7-9 CASSLSGTIRDGYTF
TRBJ2-4 TRBV29-1 CSARPDGKNIQYF
TRBJ2-7 TRBV20-1 CSAHRQGFEYEQYF
TRBJ1-1 TRBV12-3/TRBV12-4 CASSPPTGLNTEAFF
TRBJ1-6 TRBV7-9 CASSLVGYNSPLHF
TRBJ1-2 TRBV21-1 CASSKTEGQGNYGYTF
TRBJ2-3 TRBV7-9 CASSPRGFPDTQYF
TRBJ2-1 TRBV20-1 CSARGRGDNEQFF
TRBJ2-7 TRBV20-1 CSARDKGLANYEQYF
TRBJ1-6 TRBV14 CASSQGATSPLHF